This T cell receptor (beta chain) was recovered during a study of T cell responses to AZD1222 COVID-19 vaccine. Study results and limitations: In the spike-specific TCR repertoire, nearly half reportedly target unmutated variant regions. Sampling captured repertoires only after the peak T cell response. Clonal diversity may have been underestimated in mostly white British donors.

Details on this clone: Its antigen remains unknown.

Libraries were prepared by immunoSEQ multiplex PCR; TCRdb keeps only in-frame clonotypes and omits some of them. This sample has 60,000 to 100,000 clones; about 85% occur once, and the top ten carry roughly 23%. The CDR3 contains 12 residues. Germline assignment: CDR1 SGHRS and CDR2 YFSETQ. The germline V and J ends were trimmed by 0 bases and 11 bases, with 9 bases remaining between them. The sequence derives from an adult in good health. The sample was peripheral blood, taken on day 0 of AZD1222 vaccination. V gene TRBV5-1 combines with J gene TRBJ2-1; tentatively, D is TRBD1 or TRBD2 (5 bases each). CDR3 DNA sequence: TGCGCCAGCAGCTTGGACGAGGGACAGCAGTTCTTC. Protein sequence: CASSLDEGQQFF.